Given below is one T cell receptor (beta chain) in context. What antigen it recognizes has not been identified. No much larger clone exists at a distance of one base, and base qualities are not known. This sample stems from a study of CD8 T cells in ankylosing spondylitis (TCRdb year 2017). Concerning the study at large: T cell receptor beta repertoires were profiled in healthy donors and ankylosing spondylitis patients so that disease-linked TCR variants could be found. Peripheral blood was sampled, and synovial fluid was additionally collected from ankylosing spondylitis patients. The full study cohort was made up of under 30 ankylosing spondylitis patients and 108 healthy donors. Study-wide findings and limitations: The disease-linked clones were reported as significantly enriched in matched synovial fluid samples from ankylosing spondylitis patients. In peripheral blood, the disease-linked clones were found at relatively low frequencies and had a CD8+ phenotype. A TCR beta motif made up of several highly homologous amino acid variants appeared to be characteristic of blood from ankylosing spondylitis patients. Some of the motif variants had been reported before in the synovial fluid and blood of reactive arthritis patients, a finding that suggests common disease-initiation mechanisms.

The germline V end is reduced by 4 bases and the J end by 8 bases; junction bases left unmatched: 6. There are 13 amino acids in the CDR3, from cysteine to phenylalanine inclusive. The sequence is cut down to CDR3 DNA, 39 bases in frame from base 1. From the germline V gene, CDR1 is SGHRS and CDR2 is YFSETQ. Data came from an Illumina HiSeq 2500. TCR beta libraries were prepared by quantitative 5'-RACE with molecular barcodes. In the source study's methods: Disease-linked TCR variants were identified with a new computational method built on a probabilistic model of VDJ rearrangement. In-frame beta chains were kept once TCRdb had trimmed the public reads at Q25 with fastp and called clones with MiXCR. Rows with a matching CDR3 protein are joined into one entry that keeps the most common DNA and genes. For this entry, the V and J calls and clone size follow TCRdb and not the study's own pipeline. For this sample the table gives roughly 670,000 distinct CDR3 sequences, of which under 20% were detected only once. The ten most abundant clones make up 19% of the sample.

The rearranged chain carries TRBV5-1 and TRBJ1-2; TRBD1 matches 9 bases in the middle. The source material was blood, either unsorted or a sorted T cell fraction (not recorded which). The sequence was collected from a male donor with ankylosing spondylitis. The CDR3 region: CASSPQGAWGYTF. The nucleotide sequence reads as follows: TGCGCCAGCAGCCCACAGGGGGCTTGGGGCTACACCTTC.